Below, one TCR beta chain is given with its context. Its antigen is as yet unknown. The V segment lost 5 bases and the J segment 4 bases; nucleotides outside the gene matches: 6. The CDR3 has 14 residues. From germline, CDR1 is MNHEY and CDR2 SVGAGI. TCRdb's copy holds only in-frame clones and misses some; the assay was immunoSEQ multiplex PCR. This sample has around 78,000 clones, with 70% to 85% found just once. This entry belongs to a study of early stage breast cancer tumors. Study information: Average read coverage per sample was around 10-fold. Notes on the study in general: Tumors had 2 to 3-fold higher T cell density and higher clonality than adjacent normal breast tissue. Commonly generated sequences made up most enriched TCRB sequences shared between patients.

The sample comprised blood. The genes are TRBV6-5 and TRBJ2-7, with 9 bases aligning to TRBD2. This TCR came from a person between 55 and 69 years old with breast cancer. The CDR3 DNA reads TGTGCCAGCAGTCCCAGCGGGGGGCGATACGAGCAGTACTTC. Protein: CASSPSGGRYEQYF.